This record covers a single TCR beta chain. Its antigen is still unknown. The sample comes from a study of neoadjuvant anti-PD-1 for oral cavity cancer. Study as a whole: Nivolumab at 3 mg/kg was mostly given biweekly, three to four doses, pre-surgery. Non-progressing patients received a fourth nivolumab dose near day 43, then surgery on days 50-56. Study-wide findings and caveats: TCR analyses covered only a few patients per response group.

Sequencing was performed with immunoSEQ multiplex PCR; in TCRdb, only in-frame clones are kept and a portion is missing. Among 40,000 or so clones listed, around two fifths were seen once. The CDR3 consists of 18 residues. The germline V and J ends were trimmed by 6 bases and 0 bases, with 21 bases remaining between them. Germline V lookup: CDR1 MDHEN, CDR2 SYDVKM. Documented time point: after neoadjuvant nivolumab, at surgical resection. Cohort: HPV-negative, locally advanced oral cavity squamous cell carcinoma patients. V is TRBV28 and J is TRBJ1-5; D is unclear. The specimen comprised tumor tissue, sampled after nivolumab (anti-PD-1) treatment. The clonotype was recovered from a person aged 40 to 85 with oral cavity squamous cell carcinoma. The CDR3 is CASSPYLLVIDSNQPQHF. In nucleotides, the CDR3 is TGTGCCAGCAGCCCCTATCTATTAGTAATCGATAGCAATCAGCCCCAGCATTTT. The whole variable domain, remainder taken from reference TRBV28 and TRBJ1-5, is DVKVTQSSRYLVKRTGEKVFLECVQDMDHENMFWYRQDPGLGLRLIYFSYDVKMKEKGDIPEGYSVSREKKERFSLILESASTNQTSMYLCASSPYLLVIDSNQPQHFGDGTRLSIL.